This TCR beta chain is drawn from a study of CD8+ T cells in alopecia areata. Treatment noted: oral pan-JAK inhibitor, 5-10 mg twice daily. General study points: Persistence during tofacitinib was seen for many expanded lesional clones in scalp and blood. Affected scalp, especially in alopecia totalis/universalis, had a higher clonality than normal scalp did. Scalp sequencing also captures normal skin's resident alphabeta T cells. Tofacitinib significantly reduced both scalp clonality and expanded CD8+ clones among the top 100.

Extracted RNA was reverse transcribed into cDNA, the sequencing template. TCRdb keeps only in-frame clones here, not all; method: immunoSEQ multiplex PCR. Here the sample spans 200,000 or so clones, roughly two fifths being singletons. This clone turned up a few times. Its specificity is unknown. V gave up 7 bases and J gave up 0 bases, with 14 bases separating them. Germline V CDR1 and CDR2: SGHRS, YFSETQ. The CDR3 runs to 14 residues. V usage is TRBV5-1 and J usage is TRBJ2-7; maybe TRBD1 (6 bases). This material consisted of CD4+ T cells sorted from blood, taken at approximately week 30, from a patient treated with tofacitinib. This clonotype was obtained from a human donor with alopecia areata. CDR3 DNA: TGCGCCAGCCGGGACATAAGGAGCTCCTACGAGCAGTACTTC. It specifies CASRDIRSSYEQYF.